This T cell receptor beta chain was captured by sequencing in a study of blood T cell repertoires in COVID-19. Study context: Samples representing acute and convalescent COVID-19 were sourced from the United States, Italy and Spain. PBMCs, B-cell-depleted T cells, or T cells provided the cDNA or gDNA that made up the material.

A single count supports this clone. The CDR3 loop spans 16 amino acids. V was clipped by 0 bases and J by 7 bases, with 16 bases between them. Looked up from germline, CDR1 is SGHTA and CDR2 is FQGNSA. Per the authors' pipeline: Amplification of reference gene primers was used by the study to estimate nucleated cell counts. Profiling relied on immunoSEQ multiplex PCR, and the TCRdb table lists in-frame clones only, not all of them. V and J calls plus clone size are reproduced from that table; the DNA served to infer D and trimming. The table records around 22,000 clones, more than 90% of them present only once.

This TCR was sampled from a woman between 70 and 85 years old with active COVID-19. The rearrangement uses TRBV7-2 and TRBJ2-1; D is possibly TRBD2 (6 bases). Sequencing was carried out using peripheral blood. The CDR3: CASSLARGLVRNEQFF. The CDR3 bases are TGTGCCAGCAGCTTAGCGCGGGGTTTGGTGAGGAATGAGCAGTTCTTC.